The clone carrying this T cell receptor (beta chain) appeared a single time. The junction shows a germline mismatch at one end, possibly a read error. The data belong to a study of blood T cell repertoires in COVID-19. Study information: The United States, Italy and Spain supplied acute and convalescent COVID-19 samples. PBMCs, B-cell-depleted T cells, or T cells provided the cDNA or gDNA that made up the material.

Seattle participants joined during active infection and were tracked over time. Germline V CDR1 and CDR2: SSHAT, FNYEAQ (reference sequence). This CDR3 has 13 residues. Source study methods: Reference gene primers were amplified, and this amplification served to estimate nucleated cell counts. Assay used: immunoSEQ multiplex PCR; TCRdb lists only in-frame clones, some missing. That table is the source of V, J and clone size, and D and trimming were worked out from the DNA. The data contain approximately 93,000 clones, 85% to 90% of them singletons. The TCR originated in a man aged 45-65 years with COVID-19, enrolled during active disease. The sequenced sample consisted of peripheral blood. The rearrangement joins TRBV7-7 to TRBJ2-7, with TRBD1 matching 7 bases. Here the CDR3 reads CASSSGTDYEQYF. Here the CDR3 DNA reads TGTGCTAGCAGCTCCGGGACAGACTACGAGCAGTACTTC.